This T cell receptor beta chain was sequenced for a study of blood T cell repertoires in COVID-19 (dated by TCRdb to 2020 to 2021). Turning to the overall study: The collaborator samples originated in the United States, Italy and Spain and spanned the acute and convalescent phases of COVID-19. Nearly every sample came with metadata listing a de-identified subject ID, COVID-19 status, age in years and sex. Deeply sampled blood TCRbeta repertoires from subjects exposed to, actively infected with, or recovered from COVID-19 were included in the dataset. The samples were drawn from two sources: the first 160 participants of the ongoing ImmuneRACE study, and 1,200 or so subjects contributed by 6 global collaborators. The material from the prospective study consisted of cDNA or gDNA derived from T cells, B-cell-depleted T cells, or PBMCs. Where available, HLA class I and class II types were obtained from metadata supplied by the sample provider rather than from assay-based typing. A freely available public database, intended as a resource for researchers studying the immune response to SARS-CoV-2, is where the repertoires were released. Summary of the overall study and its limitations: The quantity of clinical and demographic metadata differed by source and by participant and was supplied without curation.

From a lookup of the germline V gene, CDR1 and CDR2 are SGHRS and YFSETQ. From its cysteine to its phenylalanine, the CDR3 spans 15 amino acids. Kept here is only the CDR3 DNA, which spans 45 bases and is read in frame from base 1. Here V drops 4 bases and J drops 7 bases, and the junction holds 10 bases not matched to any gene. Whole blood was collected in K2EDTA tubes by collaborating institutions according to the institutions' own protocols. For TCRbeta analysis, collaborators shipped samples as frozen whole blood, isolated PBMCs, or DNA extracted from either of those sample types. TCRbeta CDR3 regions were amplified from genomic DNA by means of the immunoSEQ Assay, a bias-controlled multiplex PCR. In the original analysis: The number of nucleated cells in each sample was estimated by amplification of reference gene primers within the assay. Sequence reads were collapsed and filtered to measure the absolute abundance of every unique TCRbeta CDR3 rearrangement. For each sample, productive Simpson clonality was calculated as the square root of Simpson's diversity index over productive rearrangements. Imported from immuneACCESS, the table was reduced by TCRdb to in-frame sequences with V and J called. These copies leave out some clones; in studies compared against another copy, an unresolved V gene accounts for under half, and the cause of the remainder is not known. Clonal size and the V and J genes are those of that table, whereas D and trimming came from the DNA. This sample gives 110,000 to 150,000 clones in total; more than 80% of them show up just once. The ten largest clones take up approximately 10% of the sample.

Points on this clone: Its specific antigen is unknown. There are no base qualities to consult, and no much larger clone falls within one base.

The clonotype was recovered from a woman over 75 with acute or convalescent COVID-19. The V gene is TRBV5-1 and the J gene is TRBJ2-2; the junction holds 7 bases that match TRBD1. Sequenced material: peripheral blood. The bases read TGCGCCAGCAGCGCTCGGACAGGAAACCTCGGGGAGCTGTTTTTT. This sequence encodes CASSARTGNLGELFF.